These T cell receptor beta chains were read from a single sample in a study of CD8+ T cells in alopecia areata. Assay used: immunoSEQ multiplex PCR; TCRdb lists only in-frame clones, some missing. The data show more than 95,000 clones, less than 75% seen once. The specimen was CD8+ T cells sorted from blood, collected at week 4, from a patient treated with tofacitinib. All receptors come from a human donor with alopecia areata. The CDR3 runs from the conserved cysteine through the conserved F or W. Fields, in order: J gene, D gene, V gene, clone size, CDR3 DNA, CDR3 protein. The D gene is left open where the match is weak. The size field is filled for only some rows; it gives once, few, many or a size class.

J gene: TRBJ1-5
D gene: TRBD1
V gene: TRBV4-1
clone size: .
CDR3 DNA: TGCGCCAGCAGCCCCCAGGGGGTGGAAGTTCAGCCCCAGCATTTT
CDR3 protein: CASSPQGVEVQPQHF

J gene: TRBJ2-7
D gene: .
V gene: TRBV28
clone size: once
CDR3 DNA: TGTGCCAGCTCTGGGGCCTCGTACGAGCAGTACTTC
CDR3 protein: CASSGASYEQYF

J gene: TRBJ2-5
D gene: .
V gene: TRBV27
clone size: .
CDR3 DNA: TGTGCCAGCAGCCTACAGGGTTTGGAGACCCAGTACTTC
CDR3 protein: CASSLQGLETQYF

J gene: TRBJ1-2
D gene: .
V gene: TRBV13
clone size: .
CDR3 DNA: TGTGCCAGCAGCTTAGGACAGGGTGATGGCTACACCTTC
CDR3 protein: CASSLGQGDGYTF

J gene: TRBJ2-1
D gene: .
V gene: TRBV6-5
clone size: .
CDR3 DNA: TGTGCCAGCAGTTCCTCAGACGGATACAATGAGCAGTTCTTC
CDR3 protein: CASSSSDGYNEQFF

J gene: TRBJ1-1
D gene: .
V gene: TRBV5-1
clone size: .
CDR3 DNA: TGCGCCAGCAGCTTGGCTGGTGAAGCTTTCTTT
CDR3 protein: CASSLAGEAFF

J gene: TRBJ2-5
D gene: TRBD2
V gene: TRBV25-1
clone size: few
CDR3 DNA: TGTGCCAGCAGTGGATATCTAGCGGGGGCCCAAGAGACCCAGTACTTC
CDR3 protein: CASSGYLAGAQETQYF

J gene: TRBJ1-5
D gene: .
V gene: TRBV6-6
clone size: .
CDR3 DNA: TGTGCCAGCAGTGAGCGCATGGAAGGTCAGCCCCAGCATTTT
CDR3 protein: CASSERMEGQPQHF

J gene: TRBJ2-6
D gene: .
V gene: TRBV30
clone size: .
CDR3 DNA: TGTGCCTGGAGTGACGGGGAAACTGGGGCCAACGTCCTGACTTTC
CDR3 protein: CAWSDGETGANVLTF

J gene: TRBJ2-7
D gene: .
V gene: TRBV29-1
clone size: .
CDR3 DNA: TGCAGCGTCGTTAGTGATTACGAGCAGTACTTC
CDR3 protein: CSVVSDYEQYF

J gene: TRBJ2-3
D gene: TRBD1
V gene: TRBV29-1
clone size: .
CDR3 DNA: TGCAGCGTGGTGGGGGGACAGGGTCTCGATACGCAGTATTTT
CDR3 protein: CSVVGGQGLDTQYF

J gene: TRBJ2-5
D gene: .
V gene: TRBV4-1
clone size: .
CDR3 DNA: TGCGCCAGCAGCCAAGATAAGACACTCGAAGAGACCCAGTACTTC
CDR3 protein: CASSQDKTLEETQYF

J gene: TRBJ2-7
D gene: .
V gene: TRBV13
clone size: .
CDR3 DNA: TGTGCCAGCAGCCGTGGGGAGATAGACGAGCAGTACTTC
CDR3 protein: CASSRGEIDEQYF

J gene: TRBJ2-2
D gene: .
V gene: TRBV27
clone size: few
CDR3 DNA: TGTGCCAGCAGTTTCCACACCGGGGAGCTGTTTTTT
CDR3 protein: CASSFHTGELFF

J gene: TRBJ1-6
D gene: TRBD1
V gene: TRBV7-8
clone size: .
CDR3 DNA: TGTGCCAGCAGCGCCCACTCCAGGGGGTACAATTCACCCCTCCACTTT
CDR3 protein: CASSAHSRGYNSPLHF

J gene: TRBJ2-6
D gene: TRBD1
V gene: TRBV2
clone size: .
CDR3 DNA: TGTGCCACCCGGGACAGGATTTCTGGGGCCAACGTCCTGACTTTC
CDR3 protein: CATRDRISGANVLTF